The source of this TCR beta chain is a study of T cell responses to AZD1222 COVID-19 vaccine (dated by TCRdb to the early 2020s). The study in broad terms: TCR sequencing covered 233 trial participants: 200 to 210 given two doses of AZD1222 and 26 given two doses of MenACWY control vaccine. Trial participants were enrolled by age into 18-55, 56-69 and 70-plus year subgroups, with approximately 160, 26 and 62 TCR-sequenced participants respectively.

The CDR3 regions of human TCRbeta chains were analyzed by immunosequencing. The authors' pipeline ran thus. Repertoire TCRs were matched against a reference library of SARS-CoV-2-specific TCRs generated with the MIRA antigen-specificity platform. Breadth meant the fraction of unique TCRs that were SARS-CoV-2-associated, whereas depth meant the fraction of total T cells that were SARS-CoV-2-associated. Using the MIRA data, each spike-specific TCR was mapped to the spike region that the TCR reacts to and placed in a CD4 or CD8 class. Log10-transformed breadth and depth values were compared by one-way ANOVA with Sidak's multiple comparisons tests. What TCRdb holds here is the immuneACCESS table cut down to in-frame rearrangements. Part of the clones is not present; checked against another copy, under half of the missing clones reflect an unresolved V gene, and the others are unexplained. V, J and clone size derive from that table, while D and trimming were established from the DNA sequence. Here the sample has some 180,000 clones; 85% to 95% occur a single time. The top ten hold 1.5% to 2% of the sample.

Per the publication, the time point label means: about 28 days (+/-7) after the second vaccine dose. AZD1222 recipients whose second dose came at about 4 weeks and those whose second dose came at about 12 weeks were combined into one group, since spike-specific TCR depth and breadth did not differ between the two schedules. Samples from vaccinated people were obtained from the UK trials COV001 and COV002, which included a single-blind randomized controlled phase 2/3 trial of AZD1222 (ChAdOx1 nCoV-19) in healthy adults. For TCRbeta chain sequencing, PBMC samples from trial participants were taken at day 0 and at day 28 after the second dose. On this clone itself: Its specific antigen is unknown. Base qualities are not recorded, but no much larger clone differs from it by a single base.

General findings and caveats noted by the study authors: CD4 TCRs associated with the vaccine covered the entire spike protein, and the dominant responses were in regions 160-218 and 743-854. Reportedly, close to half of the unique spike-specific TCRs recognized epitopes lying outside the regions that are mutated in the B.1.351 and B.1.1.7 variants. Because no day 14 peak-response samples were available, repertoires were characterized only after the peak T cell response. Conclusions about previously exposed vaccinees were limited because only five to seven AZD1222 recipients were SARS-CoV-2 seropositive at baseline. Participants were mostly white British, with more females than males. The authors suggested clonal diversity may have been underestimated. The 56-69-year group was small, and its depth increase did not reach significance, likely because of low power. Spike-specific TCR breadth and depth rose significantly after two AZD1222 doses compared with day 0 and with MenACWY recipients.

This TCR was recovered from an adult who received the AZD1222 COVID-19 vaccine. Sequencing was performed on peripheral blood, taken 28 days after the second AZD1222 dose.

DNA sequence: TGTGCCAGCAGTCGACCGAGGCGGGAGCCTAAGCCGGCCTACGAGCAGTACTTC. Its protein product is CASSRPRREPKPAYEQYF. The V gene is TRBV28 and the J gene is TRBJ2-7; TRBD2 lines up with 7 middle nucleotides. For CDR1 and CDR2, the germline V gene lists MDHEN and SYDVKM. From its cysteine to its phenylalanine, the CDR3 spans 18 amino acids. Only the CDR3 portion is preserved as DNA: 54 bases, with reading frame beginning at the first base. V loses 5 bases at its end and J loses 2 bases; junction bases beyond the gene matches: 18.